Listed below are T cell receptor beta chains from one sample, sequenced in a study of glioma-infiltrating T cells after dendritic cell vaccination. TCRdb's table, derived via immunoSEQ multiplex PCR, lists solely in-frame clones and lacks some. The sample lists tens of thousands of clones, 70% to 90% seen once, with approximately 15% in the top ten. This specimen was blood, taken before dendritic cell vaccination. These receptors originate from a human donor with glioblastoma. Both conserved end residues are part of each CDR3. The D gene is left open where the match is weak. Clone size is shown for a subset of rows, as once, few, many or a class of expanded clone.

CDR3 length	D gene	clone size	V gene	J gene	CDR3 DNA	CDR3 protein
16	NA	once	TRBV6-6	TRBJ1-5	TGTGCCAGCAGTCCACGGACACGAATAAACAATCAGCCCCAGCATTTT	CASSPRTRINNQPQHF
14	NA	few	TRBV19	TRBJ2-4	TGTGCCAGTATCGCCCGAGGTATTGGGAACATTCAGTACTTC	CASIARGIGNIQYF
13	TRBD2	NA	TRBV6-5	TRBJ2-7	TGTGCCAGCAGTCTAGCGGGGACCTACGAGCAGTACTTC	CASSLAGTYEQYF
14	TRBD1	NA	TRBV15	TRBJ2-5	TGTGCCACCAGTACCGGGACAGTCCAAGAGACCCAGTACTTC	CATSTGTVQETQYF
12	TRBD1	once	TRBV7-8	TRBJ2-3	TGTGCCAGCAGCCTGGACAGGGGTGCGCAGTATTTT	CASSLDRGAQYF
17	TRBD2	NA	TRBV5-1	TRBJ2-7	TGCGCCAGCAGTCGACTAGCGGGAGAGGACTCAACCTACGAGCAGTACTTC	CASSRLAGEDSTYEQYF
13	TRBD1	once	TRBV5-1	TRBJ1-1	TGCGCCAGCAGCACGGACAGGTTTACTGAAGCTTTCTTT	CASSTDRFTEAFF
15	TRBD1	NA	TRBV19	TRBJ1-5	TGTGCCAGTAGTGGTAGGACAGGGAACAATCAGCCCCAGCATTTT	CASSGRTGNNQPQHF
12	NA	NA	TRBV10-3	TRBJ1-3	TGTGCCATCATGCGGTCTGGAAACACCATATATTTT	CAIMRSGNTIYF
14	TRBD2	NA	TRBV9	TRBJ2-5	TGTGCCAGCAGCCCCGGGACTACTAAAGAGACCCAGTACTTC	CASSPGTTKETQYF
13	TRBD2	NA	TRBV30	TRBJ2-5	TGTGCCTTCCCTAGCGGGAGGGGAGAGACCCAGTACTTC	CAFPSGRGETQYF
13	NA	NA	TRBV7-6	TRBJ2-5	TGTGCCAGCAGCTTAGTTTTTGGCGAGACCCAGTACTTC	CASSLVFGETQYF
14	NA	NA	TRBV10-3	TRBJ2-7	TGTGCCATCAGTGAGACACAGGGAGCCTACGAGCAGTACTTC	CAISETQGAYEQYF
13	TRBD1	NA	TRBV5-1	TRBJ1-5	TGCGCCAGCAGCGCCGGGACAGATGGGCCCCAGCATTTT	CASSAGTDGPQHF
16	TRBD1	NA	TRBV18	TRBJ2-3	TGTGCCAGCTCACCACAGGGACAGGGGGAGGCGGATACGCAGTATTTT	CASSPQGQGEADTQYF
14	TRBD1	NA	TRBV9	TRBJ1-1	TGTGCCAGCAGCCTGGGACAGCTCAACACTGAAGCTTTCTTT	CASSLGQLNTEAFF
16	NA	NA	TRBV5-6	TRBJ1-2	TGTGCCAGCAGCCCAGTCGAGAGGGTGACTAACTATGGCTACACCTTC	CASSPVERVTNYGYTF
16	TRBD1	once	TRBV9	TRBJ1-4	TGTGCCAGCAGCCCCTTTAGGGACAGGTCTACTGAAAAACTGTTTTTT	CASSPFRDRSTEKLFF
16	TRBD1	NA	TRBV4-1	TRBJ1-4	TGCGCCAGCAGCCAACTCTCGACAGGGTGGAATGAAAAACTGTTTTTT	CASSQLSTGWNEKLFF
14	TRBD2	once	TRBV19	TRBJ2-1	TGTGCCAGTAGTATAGCTTGGCGGGGGGGCCCCCAGTTCTTC	CASSIAWRGGPQFF
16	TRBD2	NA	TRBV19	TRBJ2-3	TGTGCCAGTAGTATGGGTGGCGGGAGAAGTACAGATACGCAGTATTTT	CASSMGGGRSTDTQYF
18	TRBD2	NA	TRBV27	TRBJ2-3	TGTGCCAGCAGTTTATTAGCGGGGGGGCCGTTCGGCACAGATACGCAGTATTTT	CASSLLAGGPFGTDTQYF
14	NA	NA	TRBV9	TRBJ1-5	TGTGCCAGCAGCGCTGGGGGGAGTGCTCAGCCCCAGCATTTT	CASSAGGSAQPQHF
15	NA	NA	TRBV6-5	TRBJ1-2	TGTGCCAGCAGTTACGGGGCAGGACAGAACTATGGCTACACCTTC	CASSYGAGQNYGYTF
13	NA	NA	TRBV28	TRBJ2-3	TGTGCCAGCACTAGACTTAGCACAGATACGCAGTATTTT	CASTRLSTDTQYF
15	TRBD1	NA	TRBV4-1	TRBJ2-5	TGCGCCAGCAGCCAACCGGACAGGAGATCTGAGACCCAGTACTTC	CASSQPDRRSETQYF